A single sample is the source of the 24 T cell receptor beta chains below, sequenced in a study of CD8 T cells in ankylosing spondylitis. MiXCR, run by TCRdb on the 5' RACE reads, gives a single entry per CDR3 protein. The repertoire holds 80,000 to 100,000 distinct CDR3 sequences, with 7.5% to 9% as singletons. Sequencing input: blood, either unsorted or a sorted T cell fraction (not recorded which). All receptors come from a male donor with ankylosing spondylitis or in good health (not recorded which).

This clonotype was counted a few times. The J gene is TRBJ1-2, the V gene TRBV29-1, with D perhaps TRBD1 (5 bases). The germline gives CDR1 SQVTM, CDR2 ANQGSEA. V was pared by 2 bases and J by 8 bases, with 9 bases between. The CDR3 totals 11 residues. The CDR3 DNA follows: TGCAGCGTTGAAAGGGGCTTCGGCTACACCTTC. The encoded protein is CSVERGFGYTF.

In this sample, this clonotype turned up many times. The chain uses TRBV20-1 and TRBJ1-5, with D unclear. V was cut by 1 base and J by 11 bases, with 12 bases left in between. The CDR3 is 12 amino acids. From germline, CDR1 is DFQATT and CDR2 SNEGSKA (reference sequence). The CDR3 DNA reads as TGCAGTGCTAGAGTCCCCCAATCGGCCCAGCATTTT. It codes for CSARVPQSAQHF.

This clonotype was recorded many times. The chain carries TRBV20-1 and TRBJ1-5; a possible D gene is TRBD1 (5 bases). Germline V gene lookup returns CDR1 DFQATT and CDR2 SNEGSKA (reference sequence). V shed 1 base and J shed 4 bases, with 11 bases lying between them. CDR3 length equals 14 residues. The CDR3 sequence is CSARGPGWNQPQHF. The CDR3 DNA reads TGCAGTGCTAGAGGGCCAGGGTGGAATCAGCCCCAGCATTTT.

This clonotype has at least ten counts. V and J are TRBV29-1 and TRBJ2-1; D might be TRBD1 (5 bases). The V gene's germline CDR1 is SQVTM and CDR2 ANQGSEA. V shed 4 bases and J shed 3 bases, with 10 bases lying between them. The CDR3 sequence is 13 residues long. CDR3 coding DNA: TGCAGCGTTGCTCTAACAGGCTACAATGAGCAGTTCTTC. This gives the protein CSVALTGYNEQFF.

CDR3 DNA sequence: TGTGCCAGCAGCTTCGACAGGGGGCAAGAGACCCAGTACTTC. Protein product: CASSFDRGQETQYF. This chain connects TRBV7-2 to TRBJ2-5; TRBD1 aligns across 9 bases. V shed 3 bases and J 2 bases; nucleotides not matched to a gene: 1. The CDR3 has 14 amino acids. The V gene's germline CDR1 is SGHTA and CDR2 FQGNSA.

This clonotype has a count of ten or more. This sequence joins TRBV7-2 and TRBJ1-4, with 7 positions matching TRBD1. CDR3 length equals 15 residues. CDR1 is SGHTA and CDR2 is FQGNSA in the germline V gene. With 1 base clipped from V and 6 bases from J, the junction kept 5 bases outside the gene matches. This chain's CDR3 is CASSLVYGTDEKLFF. CDR3 nucleotide sequence: TGTGCCAGCAGCTTAGTTTATGGGACAGATGAAAAACTGTTTTTT.

This clonotype was picked up many times. The chain joins TRBV18 to TRBJ2-7, with D tentatively TRBD1 or TRBD2 (5 bases each). The V end was cut by 4 bases, the J end by 1 base, with 8 bases between. Germline V gene data show CDR1 as KGHSH and CDR2 as LQKENI. The CDR3 runs 13 residues. CDR3 in amino acids: CASSQGPSYEQYF. For the CDR3, the DNA is TGTGCCAGCTCACAGGGACCTTCCTACGAGCAGTACTTC.

The rearrangement joins TRBV12-3 or TRBV12-4 to TRBJ2-2, with D perhaps matching TRBD1 or TRBD2 (6 bases each). V dropped 2 bases and J dropped 8 bases, with 12 bases sitting between them. This CDR3 contains 14 residues. The CDR3: CASSLNTGAGELFF. Here the CDR3 DNA reads TGTGCCAGCAGTTTAAATACGGGGGCAGGGGAGCTGTTTTTT.

This clonotype has a count of ten or more. This chain joins TRBV7-2 and TRBJ2-7; TRBD1 might be the D (6 bases). Germline loops: CDR1 SGHTA, CDR2 FQGNSA. The CDR3 runs 14 residues. Deletions cut 1 base from V and 2 bases from J, with 9 bases between. For the CDR3, the DNA is TGTGCCAGCAGCTTAGACAGGGTAACCTACGAGCAGTACTTC. It specifies CASSLDRVTYEQYF.

This clonotype was recorded at least ten times. The chain recombines TRBV28 with TRBJ2-3; either TRBD1 or TRBD2 may supply D (6 bases each). The V and J ends lost 5 bases and 2 bases respectively, with 17 bases between them. Germline CDR1 reads MDHEN; CDR2 reads SYDVKM. The CDR3 sequence is 16 residues long. In DNA form, the CDR3 reads TGTGCCAGCAGTAAGGGGGGAGTCCGCTTCACAGATACGCAGTATTTT. Protein sequence: CASSKGGVRFTDTQYF.

In its sample, this clonotype was seen many times. The rearrangement joins TRBV5-1 to TRBJ2-2; D unresolved. Germline values: CDR1 SGHRS, CDR2 YFSETQ. V was cut by 0 bases and J by 7 bases, with 4 bases left in between. This CDR3 contains 12 residues. CDR3 coding DNA: TGCGCCAGCAGCTTGGAGAGCGGGGAGCTGTTTTTT. This sequence encodes CASSLESGELFF.

This clonotype was counted at least ten times. The rearrangement links TRBV7-2 to TRBJ2-2, with no clear D. The CDR3 has 15 amino acids. V was trimmed by 2 bases and J by 0 bases, leaving 7 bases between them. The germline CDR1 and CDR2 sequences are SGHTA and FQGNSA. The CDR3 protein is CASSLPGANTGELFF. The CDR3 nucleotides read TGTGCCAGCAGCTTACCAGGCGCGAACACCGGGGAGCTGTTTTTT.

This clonotype was counted many times. The V and J genes are TRBV6-2 or TRBV6-3 and TRBJ2-5, with 7 bases that match TRBD1. Germline CDR1 and CDR2: MNHEY and SVGEGT. With V trimmed by 7 bases and J by 4 bases, 12 bases remained unmatched. The CDR3 sequence is 15 residues long. This chain's CDR3 is CASNNLGRGLETQYF. The CDR3, as DNA: TGTGCCAGCAACAACCTCGGCAGGGGGTTAGAGACCCAGTACTTC.

The CDR3 region is CSVPKGALGGEQFF. For the CDR3, the DNA is TGCAGCGTTCCAAAAGGGGCTTTAGGAGGGGAGCAGTTCTTC. The chain has TRBV29-1 and TRBJ2-1; D possibly corresponds to TRBD2 (6 bases). From germline, CDR1 is SQVTM and CDR2 ANQGSEA. This CDR3 has 14 amino acids. Trimming shortened V by 5 bases and J by 10 bases, and 21 bases separated the two germline ends.

In this sample, this clonotype turned up once. CDR3 DNA: TGTGCCAGCAGCACTCAGACTCTCGGCACAGATACGCAGTATTTT. Translation gives CASSTQTLGTDTQYF. The rearrangement joins TRBV5-6 to TRBJ2-3; D is uncertain. This CDR3 has 15 amino acids. Trimming took 4 bases from V and 1 from J, leaving 13 bases between them. CDR1 SGHDT and CDR2 YYEEEE come from the germline V gene.

This clonotype was seen at least ten times. This sequence joins TRBV18 and TRBJ2-5; D remains ambiguous. V dropped 2 bases and J dropped 5 bases, with 6 bases sitting between them. The CDR3 consists of 12 residues. Germline CDR1 KGHSH, CDR2 LQKENI. CDR3 bases: TGTGCCAGCTCACCAAGGCGGGAGACCCAGTACTTC. Translated, it gives CASSPRRETQYF.

This clonotype was picked up many times. V gene TRBV18 combines with J gene TRBJ1-5; D not resolved. Trimming pared 4 bases from V and 5 bases from J, leaving 6 bases between. This CDR3 contains 12 residues. Per germline, CDR1 KGHSH and CDR2 LQKENI. CDR3 sequence: CASSLSDQPQHF. The CDR3 DNA follows: TGTGCCAGCTCACTGTCCGATCAGCCCCAGCATTTT. Using reference TRBV18 and TRBJ1-5 for the parts outside the CDR3, the full variable domain is NAGVMQNPRHLVRRRGQEARLRCSPMKGHSHVYWYRQLPEEGLKFMVYLQKENIIDESGMPKERFSAEFPKEGPSILRIQQVVRGDSAAYFCASSLSDQPQHFGDGTRLSIL.

This clonotype was counted ten times or more. The rearrangement links TRBV7-2 to TRBJ2-3, with D uncertain. Germline V gene lookup returns CDR1 SGHTA and CDR2 FQGNSA. Trimming took off 0 bases at V and 5 bases at J, with 3 bases between the two ends. The CDR3 has 12 residues. CDR3 in amino acids: CASSLARDTQYF. CDR3 nucleotide sequence: TGTGCCAGCAGCTTAGCGCGAGATACGCAGTATTTT.

This clonotype was recorded many times. The chain carries TRBV12-3 or TRBV12-4 and TRBJ2-2; D may be TRBD1 (6 bases). V was cut by 6 bases and J by 7 bases, with 12 bases left in between. The CDR3 has 13 residues. The CDR3 sequence: CASRITGFGELFF. CDR3 sequence (DNA): TGTGCCAGCAGAATCACAGGGTTCGGGGAGCTGTTTTTT.

This clonotype was counted ten times or more. The chain is built from TRBV2 and TRBJ1-4; 7 nucleotides match TRBD1. The CDR3 is 15 residues long. Unmatched junction bases numbered 8, after V lost 6 bases and J lost 4 bases. The germline gives CDR1 SNHLY, CDR2 FYNNEI. This chain's CDR3 is CASRKLGTVNEKLFF. The CDR3 DNA follows: TGTGCCAGCAGGAAATTAGGGACAGTTAATGAAAAACTGTTTTTT.

A few counts support this clonotype. The chain is built from TRBV14 and TRBJ2-3, with D perhaps TRBD2 (5 bases). CDR1 and CDR2 (germline): SGHDN, FVKESK. The CDR3 loop spans 14 amino acids. V lost 3 bases and J lost 6, with 13 bases in between. CDR3 DNA sequence: TGTGCCAGCAGCCATGCGTCTAGCAGCGATACGCAGTATTTT. Protein: CASSHASSSDTQYF.

This clonotype was seen repeatedly, ten times or more. The CDR3 loop reads CASSPTGLGAYEQYF. CDR3 in DNA: TGTGCCAGCAGTCCAACCGGGCTAGGGGCCTACGAGCAGTACTTC. The chain combines TRBV6-1 with TRBJ2-7, with D possibly matching TRBD1 (5 bases). Germline CDR1 and CDR2: MNHNS and SASEGT. Trimming stripped 5 bases from V and 2 bases from J, with 16 bases between. The CDR3 contains 15 residues.

This clonotype was detected ten times or more. The chain recombines TRBV7-9 with TRBJ1-4; D unclear. The CDR3 is 12 residues long. CDR1 and CDR2 from the germline V gene are SEHNR and FQNEAQ (reference sequence). The V gene lost 6 bases and the J gene lost 0 bases, with 2 bases spanning the gap. CDR3 protein: CASRATNEKLFF. The CDR3 DNA follows: TGTGCCAGCAGGGCAACTAATGAAAAACTGTTTTTT.

This clonotype was detected many times. V gene TRBV5-4 combines with J gene TRBJ2-3; tentative D call: TRBD2 (5 bases). V lost 0 bases and J 0 bases, leaving 11 bases between the germline ends. Germline CDR1 SGHNT, CDR2 YYREEE (reference sequence). The CDR3 is made up of 16 amino acids. The CDR3 DNA follows: TGTGCCAGCAGCTTGGGGCGGCGGGCTAGCACAGATACGCAGTATTTT. Its protein product is CASSLGRRASTDTQYF.